A single sample gave rise to the 21 T cell receptor beta chains below, sequenced in a study of patients and donors after allogeneic stem cell transplantation. TCRdb re-analysed the RT-PCR reads in MiXCR, keeping a single row per CDR3 protein. The sample consists of around 150,000 distinct CDR3 sequences, roughly 31% of them appearing once. Material: blood, either unsorted or a sorted T cell fraction (not recorded which). The receptor source for this set is a human donor who was either an allogeneic HSCT recipient or a stem cell or donor lymphocyte infusion donor (not recorded which). It is not recorded whose cells these are; they may come from a transplant donor.

This clonotype was seen a few times. The chain has TRBV12-3 or TRBV12-4 and TRBJ2-1; D gene ambiguous. This CDR3 contains 14 residues. Trimming removed 7 bases at V and 8 bases at J, with 18 bases between. The CDR3 is CASTFLGLTYEQFF. CDR3 in DNA: TGTGCCAGCACCTTTCTCGGCCTAACATATGAGCAGTTCTTC.

This clonotype has only a few counts. The chain joins TRBV15 to TRBJ2-2; 8 bases align to TRBD1. J gave up 1 base and V 1 base, and 5 bases lay outside the gene matches. The CDR3 has 17 amino acids. Germline V gene lookup returns CDR1 LNHNV and CDR2 YYDKDF (reference sequence). Written as DNA, the CDR3 is TGTGCCACCAGCAGAGGCAAGGGGACAGGGAACACCGGGGAGCTGTTTTTT. Residues: CATSRGKGTGNTGELFF.

V and J are TRBV6-6 and TRBJ2-5; D is perhaps TRBD2 (5 bases). V lost 2 bases and J 4 bases, leaving 11 bases between the germline ends. The V gene's germline CDR1 is MNHNY and CDR2 SVGAGI (reference sequence). There are 14 residues in the CDR3. Here the CDR3 reads CASSYERATETQYF. CDR3 sequence (DNA): TGTGCCAGCAGTTACGAGAGGGCCACAGAGACCCAGTACTTC.

A few counts support this clonotype. The rearrangement uses TRBV29-1 and TRBJ1-2, with 7 positions matching TRBD1. The length of the CDR3 is 13 residues. Trimming at V came to 2 bases and at J to 5 bases, leaving 5 bases not matched to a gene. CDR1 and CDR2 (germline): SQVTM, ANQGSEA. The CDR3 loop reads CSVEMGTAYGYTF. The CDR3 region has the DNA TGCAGCGTTGAAATGGGGACAGCATATGGCTACACCTTC.

In its sample, this clonotype was seen many times. The chain recombines TRBV12-3 or TRBV12-4 with TRBJ2-4; D is possibly TRBD1 (6 bases). V was clipped by 1 base and J by 0 bases, with 19 bases between them. This CDR3 is 19 amino acids long. CDR3 nucleotides: TGTGCCAGCAGTTTAGGGTACATTGGGACACTCCTAGCCAAAAACATTCAGTACTTC. The encoded protein is CASSLGYIGTLLAKNIQYF.

V and J are TRBV7-9 and TRBJ1-2; unclear D gene. V was shortened by 5 bases and J by 7 bases, with 11 bases between the two germline ends. The CDR3 sequence is 12 residues long. Germline-derived CDR1 and CDR2 are SEHNR and FQNEAQ (reference sequence). The CDR3 is CASSPDAAGYTF. The CDR3 nucleotides read TGTGCCAGCAGCCCCGATGCGGCTGGCTACACCTTC.

As DNA, the CDR3 is TGCAGTGCTCCCGGGACAGCCACCGGGGAGCTGTTTTTT. This encodes CSAPGTATGELFF. The chain joins TRBV20-1 to TRBJ2-2, with 7 bases lining up with TRBD1. The CDR3 covers 13 residues. The germline gives CDR1 DFQATT, CDR2 SNEGSKA (reference sequence). The V segment lost 5 bases and the J segment 4 bases; nucleotides outside the gene matches: 4.

The chain is built from TRBV5-6 and TRBJ2-4, with 15 bases that match TRBD2. Germline lookup yields CDR1 SGHDT and CDR2 YYEEEE. Losses at the gene ends were 4 bases for V and 9 bases for J; bases not matched to a gene: 8. This CDR3 has 16 amino acids. The CDR3 here is CASSHTGTSGRRIQYF. Here the CDR3 DNA reads TGTGCCAGCAGCCATACAGGGACTAGCGGGAGGCGCATTCAGTACTTC.

The chain couples TRBV6-5 to TRBJ2-5; D perhaps matches TRBD1 (5 bases). The germline V gene encodes CDR1 MNHEY and CDR2 SVGAGI. The CDR3 runs 18 residues. With 0 bases removed from V and 2 bases from J, the gap between germline ends came to 19 bases. The CDR3 DNA reads TGTGCCAGCAGTTACTCGATAAGGTTTGATGGGGCTCAAGAGACCCAGTACTTC. Translating it yields CASSYSIRFDGAQETQYF.

This clonotype has a count of ten or more. CDR3 residues: CASSQELGGGGGYTF. CDR3 DNA sequence: TGCGCCAGCAGCCAAGAATTAGGGGGAGGTGGTGGCTACACCTTC. The chain employs TRBV4-3 and TRBJ1-2; a possible D gene is TRBD1 (6 bases). Germline V gives CDR1 LGHNA, CDR2 YSLEER. Trimming left V 0 bases short and J 7 bases short, with 15 bases between. The CDR3 loop spans 15 amino acids.

A few counts support this clonotype. The chain carries TRBV19 and TRBJ1-1, with D hard to call. CDR1 and CDR2 from the germline V gene are LNHDA and SQIVND (reference sequence). V gave up 1 base and J gave up 5 bases, with 11 bases separating them. This CDR3 has 14 residues. The CDR3 region is CASSIGQRATEAFF. The CDR3 bases are TGTGCCAGTAGTATAGGCCAGAGGGCAACTGAAGCTTTCTTT. Full variable domain (remainder filled in from reference TRBV19 and TRBJ1-1): DGGITQSPKYLFRKEGQNVTLSCEQNLNHDAMYWYRQDPGQGLRLIYYSQIVNDFQKGDIAEGYSVSREKKESFPLTVTSAQKNPTAFYLCASSIGQRATEAFFGQGTRLTVV.

V is TRBV7-9 and J is TRBJ1-2; D uncertain. This CDR3 has 14 residues. Germline assignment: CDR1 SEHNR and CDR2 FQNEAQ (reference sequence). V gave up 5 bases and J gave up 6 bases, with 16 bases separating them. CDR3: CASSASGRRDGYTF. Here the CDR3 DNA reads TGTGCCAGCAGCGCCTCGGGGAGGAGGGATGGCTACACCTTC.

The rearrangement links TRBV6-1 to TRBJ1-6; D uncertain. From germline, CDR1 is MNHNS and CDR2 SASEGT. Trimming took off 2 bases at V and 11 bases at J, with 13 bases between the two ends. The CDR3 is 14 amino acids. CDR3 DNA sequence: TGTGCCAGCAGTGAAATCAAGAACCGGGCACCCCTCCACTTT. This encodes CASSEIKNRAPLHF.

This sequence joins TRBV6-5 and TRBJ1-1, with TRBD1 as a possible D gene (6 bases). There are 13 residues in the CDR3. Trimming took off 8 bases at V and 2 bases at J, with 12 bases between the two ends. Germline loops: CDR1 MNHEY, CDR2 SVGAGI. CDR3 DNA: TGTGCCAGCGAAGGGACAACTAACACTGAAGCTTTCTTT. The encoded protein is CASEGTTNTEAFF.

The V call is TRBV2, the J call TRBJ2-4, with 13 nucleotides matching TRBD2. Germline V lookup: CDR1 SNHLY, CDR2 FYNNEI. After removal of 7 bases from V and 8 bases from J, the junction contained 11 bases not matched to a gene. The CDR3 runs 16 residues. CDR3 in DNA: TGTGCCAGCACTTGGACTAGCGGGAGCCTAGGGGACATTCAGTACTTC. Encoded protein: CASTWTSGSLGDIQYF.

This rearrangement joins TRBV5-1 to TRBJ1-2; 8 bases line up with TRBD1. The CDR3 length is 15 residues. The ends lost 5 bases at V and 7 bases at J; junction bases unmatched: 13. Germline values: CDR1 SGHRS, CDR2 YFSETQ. The CDR3 nucleotides are TGCGCCAGCAGGGATCCGGGACAGGCCTTGGGTGGCTACACCTTC. Protein sequence: CASRDPGQALGGYTF.

This clonotype was recorded a few times. The chain carries TRBV6-1 and TRBJ2-6, with TRBD1 identical over 7 bases. V was pared by 3 bases and J by 14 bases, with 10 bases of the junction left unmatched. The CDR3 spans 14 residues. The germline CDR1 and CDR2 sequences are MNHNS and SASEGT. CDR3 DNA sequence: TGTGCCAGCAGTGAGGTGGGGACAGCTATATTCCTGACTTTC. It encodes CASSEVGTAIFLTF.

In this sample, this clonotype turned up a few times. The chain links TRBV5-1 to TRBJ2-1, with D unresolved. V was shortened by 1 base and J by 10 bases, with 24 bases between the two germline ends. Germline loops: CDR1 SGHRS, CDR2 YFSETQ. CDR3 length equals 17 residues. The CDR3 DNA is TGCGCCAGCAGCTTGTCGGCCCAGGTTGGGATGAGCGTGGAGCAGTTCTTC. It yields the protein CASSLSAQVGMSVEQFF.

This clonotype was found a few times. The rearrangement links TRBV20-1 to TRBJ1-2; the D is unclear. The CDR3 length is 14 residues. V was cut by 3 bases and J by 2 bases, with 13 bases left in between. CDR1 is DFQATT, CDR2 SNEGSKA, per germline (reference sequence). For the CDR3, the DNA is TGCAGTGCTAGCCTGACATCCCGAAACTATGGCTACACCTTC. This encodes CSASLTSRNYGYTF.

The chain carries TRBV12-3 or TRBV12-4 and TRBJ2-7, with D maybe TRBD2 (5 bases). The CDR3 extends over 12 amino acids. V was trimmed by 4 bases and J by 4 bases, leaving 8 bases between them. CDR3 protein: CASSWGAYEQYF. In DNA, the CDR3 is TGTGCCAGCAGTTGGGGAGCGTACGAGCAGTACTTC.

The chain uses TRBV7-9 and TRBJ2-1; D unresolved. The V gene's germline CDR1 is SEHNR and CDR2 FQNEAQ (reference sequence). The V gene lost 1 base and the J gene lost 14 bases, with 9 bases spanning the gap. CDR3 length equals 11 residues. CDR3 region: CASSLDPEEFF. CDR3 in DNA: TGTGCCAGCAGCTTAGATCCAGAGGAGTTCTTC.